This T cell receptor (beta chain) is from a study of CD8 T cells in Susac syndrome (dated by TCRdb to the late 2010s). Regarding the complete study: Whether CD8+ T cell activation and differentiation in Susac syndrome was antigen driven was tested using repertoire sequencing. Here is what the overall study found, with its caveats: The TCR sequencing and HLA analysis was acknowledged to have included a relatively small number of individuals.

High-throughput TCR beta sequencing profiled peripheral blood CD8+ and CD4+ T cells from healthy donors, Susac syndrome patients and multiple sclerosis patients. The multiple sclerosis controls were treatment-naive patients who had stable or active relapsing-remitting disease and met the revised McDonald criteria. Bulk CD8+ and CD4+ T cells were purified by magnetic negative isolation, whereas CD8+ TEMRA cells were enriched by FACS. Blood was collected in EDTA tubes and processed within 24 hours, with PBMCs isolated through density gradient centrifugation. PBMCs destined for TCR sequencing were cryopreserved in liquid nitrogen and later thawed in a 37 °C water bath. Purity of sorted or isolated CD4+, CD8+ and CD8+ TEMRA cells was at least 90%. With respect to this clonotype: There is no known antigen for this receptor. No qualities accompany the bases; no much larger clone lies one base away.

RNA was extracted with the RNeasy kit and roughly 0.5 to 1 ug was reverse transcribed using random hexamers. TCR beta CDR3 regions were amplified with the immunoSEQ multiplex PCR assay covering 54 Vbeta and 13 Jbeta segments. PCR amplification bias was corrected by using a synthetic template baseline for primer optimization and computational correction. The paper's data handling went like this. Reads were annotated to V, D and J genes according to IMGT and were analyzed with immunoSEQ Analyzer, with only productive sequences retained. Clonality was computed as one minus Shannon entropy normalized by log2 of the number of productive unique sequences. For each patient and control, public and private clones were evaluated within the 100 most prevalent clones. A clone was defined as Susac-specific if it was absent from the healthy and MS cohorts, from 1052 published viral clones and from other ImmuneACCESS disease sequences. Using fastp at Q25 and MiXCR, TCRdb reprocessed the public reads and kept productive beta chains. CDR3 protein duplicates are merged, each entry listing the most common genes and DNA. TCRdb's processing, not the study's, gives the V and J calls here. Counted in this sample were about 170,000 distinct CDR3 sequences; over 85% of them appeared once. The top ten clones comprise roughly 0.098% of the sample.

The CDR3, from cysteine to phenylalanine, totals 13 residues. The CDR3 DNA has 39 bases and is translated from base 1. The V end loses 7 bases and the J end loses 6 bases, and a stretch of 15 bases separates them. The receptor comes from a human donor with multiple sclerosis. Sequencing was performed on CD4+ T cells from PBMCs. The chain was built from TRBV12-3 or TRBV12-4 and TRBJ1-1; the D segment cannot be called with confidence. The DNA reads TGTGCCAGCATCTACGGTGACATGGCTGAAGCTTTCTTT. Translated, this gives CASIYGDMAEAFF.